This TCR beta chain came from a study of shared clonotypes between healthy human individuals. Germline lookup yields CDR1 SGDLS and CDR2 YYNGEE. V lost 0 bases, J lost 2 bases, and 9 bases lay in between. The CDR3 contains 14 residues. Terminally differentiated effector memory CD45RA+ cells were excluded from the naive CD8 cells, which were CD45RO-negative and positively selected for CCR7. The donor population consisted of healthy HIV-negative adults with no recent acute infections or vaccinations. Produced via immunoSEQ multiplex PCR; TCRdb's table is partial and in-frame only. This table has about 2 million clones, approximately 94% appearing once.

Sequenced input: naive CD8+ T cells sorted from blood. The rearrangement links TRBV9 to TRBJ2-7; D may match TRBD1 or TRBD2 (5 bases each). The TCR was taken from a man younger than 30 in good health. In DNA form, the CDR3 reads TGTGCCAGCAGCGTAGGGAGGACACCCTACGAGCAGTACTTC. It codes for CASSVGRTPYEQYF.